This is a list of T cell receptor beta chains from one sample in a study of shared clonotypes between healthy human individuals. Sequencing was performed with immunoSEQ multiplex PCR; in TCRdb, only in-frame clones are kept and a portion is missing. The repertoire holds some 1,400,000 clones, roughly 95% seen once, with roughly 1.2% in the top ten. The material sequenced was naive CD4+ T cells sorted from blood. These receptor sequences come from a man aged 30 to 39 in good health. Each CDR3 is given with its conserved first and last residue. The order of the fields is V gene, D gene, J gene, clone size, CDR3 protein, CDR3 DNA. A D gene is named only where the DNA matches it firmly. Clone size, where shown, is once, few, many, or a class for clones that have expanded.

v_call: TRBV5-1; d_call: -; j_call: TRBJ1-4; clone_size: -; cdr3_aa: CASSLGPEHNEKLFF; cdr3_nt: TGCGCCAGCAGCTTGGGGCCAGAACATAATGAAAAACTGTTTTTT
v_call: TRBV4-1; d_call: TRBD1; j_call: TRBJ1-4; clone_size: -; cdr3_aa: CASSQDLGTGGEKLFF; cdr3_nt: TGCGCCAGCAGCCAAGATTTGGGGACAGGGGGTGAAAAACTGTTTTTT
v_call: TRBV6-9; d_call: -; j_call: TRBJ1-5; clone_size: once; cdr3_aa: CASSQIRDGRLPNQPQHF; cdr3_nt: TGTGCCAGCAGCCAGATCCGGGACGGACGCCTTCCAAATCAGCCCCAGCATTTT
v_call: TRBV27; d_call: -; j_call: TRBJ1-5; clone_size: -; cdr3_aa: CASSLGAGGQPQHF; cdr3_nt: TGTGCCAGCAGTTTAGGGGCCGGGGGCCAGCCCCAGCATTTT
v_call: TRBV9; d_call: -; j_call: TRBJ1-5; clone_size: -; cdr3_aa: CASSRGGNQPQHF; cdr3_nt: TGTGCCAGCAGCAGAGGGGGCAATCAGCCCCAGCATTTT
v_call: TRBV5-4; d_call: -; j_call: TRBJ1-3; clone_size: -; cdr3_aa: CASSLGQREGNTIYF; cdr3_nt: TGTGCCAGCAGCTTGGGACAGCGGGAAGGAAACACCATATATTTT
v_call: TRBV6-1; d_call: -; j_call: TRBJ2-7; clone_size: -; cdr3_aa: CASSVWGPSYEQYF; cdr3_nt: TGTGCCAGCAGTGTGTGGGGGCCCTCCTACGAGCAGTACTTC
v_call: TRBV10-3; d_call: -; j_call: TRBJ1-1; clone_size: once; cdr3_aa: CAISGRGRTEAFF; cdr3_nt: TGTGCCATCAGCGGACGGGGAAGAACTGAAGCTTTCTTT
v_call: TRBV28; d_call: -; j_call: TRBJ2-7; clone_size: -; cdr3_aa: CASSLTRPLAEQYF; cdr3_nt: TGTGCCAGCAGTTTAACCAGACCCCTTGCCGAGCAGTACTTC
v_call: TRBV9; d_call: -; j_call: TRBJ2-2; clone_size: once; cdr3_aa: CASSVVVGDTGELFF; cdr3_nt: TGTGCCAGCAGCGTAGTAGTAGGGGACACCGGGGAGCTGTTTTTT
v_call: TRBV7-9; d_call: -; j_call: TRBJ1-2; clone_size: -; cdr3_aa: CASSLVVGANYGYTF; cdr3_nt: TGTGCCAGCAGCTTAGTAGTAGGGGCTAACTATGGCTACACCTTC
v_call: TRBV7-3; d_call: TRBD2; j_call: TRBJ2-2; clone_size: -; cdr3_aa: CASSLIAGLATNTGELFF; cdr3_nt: TGTGCCAGCAGCTTAATCGCGGGACTAGCGACAAACACCGGGGAGCTGTTTTTT
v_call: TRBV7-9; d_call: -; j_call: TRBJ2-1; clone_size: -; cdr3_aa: CASSQTTHEQFF; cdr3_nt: TGTGCCAGCAGCCAAACTACCCATGAGCAGTTCTTC
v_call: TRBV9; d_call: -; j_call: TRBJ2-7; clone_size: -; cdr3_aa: CASSVVPQAKELYF; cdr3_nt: TGTGCCAGCAGCGTAGTCCCCCAAGCAAAGGAGCTGTACTTC
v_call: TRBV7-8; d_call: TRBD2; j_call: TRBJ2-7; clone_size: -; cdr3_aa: CASSLISGSSYEQYF; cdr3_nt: TGTGCCAGCAGCTTAATCAGCGGGAGCTCCTACGAGCAGTACTTC
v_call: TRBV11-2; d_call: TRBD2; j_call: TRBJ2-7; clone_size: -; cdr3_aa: CASSLASGREEQYF; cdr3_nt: TGTGCCAGCAGCTTAGCGAGCGGGAGGGAGGAGCAGTACTTC
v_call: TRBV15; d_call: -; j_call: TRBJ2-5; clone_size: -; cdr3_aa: CATSGPLRGATQYF; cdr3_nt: TGTGCCACCAGCGGTCCCCTGAGGGGGGCGACCCAGTACTTC
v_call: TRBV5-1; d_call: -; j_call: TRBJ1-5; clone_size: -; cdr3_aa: CASSLAGALNQPQHF; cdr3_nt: TGCGCCAGCAGCTTGGCGGGGGCACTTAATCAGCCCCAGCATTTT
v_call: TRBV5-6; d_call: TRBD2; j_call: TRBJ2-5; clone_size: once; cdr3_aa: CASSLPTSGGQETQYF; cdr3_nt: TGTGCCAGCAGCCTCCCCACTAGCGGAGGTCAAGAGACCCAGTACTTC
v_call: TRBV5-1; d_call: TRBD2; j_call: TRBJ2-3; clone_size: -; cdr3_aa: CASSAQAAGVGDTQYF; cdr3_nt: TGCGCCAGCAGCGCCCAGGCGGCGGGAGTGGGAGATACGCAGTATTTT
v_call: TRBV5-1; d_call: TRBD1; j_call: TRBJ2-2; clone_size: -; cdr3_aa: CASSPRTGGASWDTGELFF; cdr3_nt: TGCGCCAGCAGCCCCCGGACAGGGGGCGCTTCGTGGGACACCGGGGAGCTGTTTTTT
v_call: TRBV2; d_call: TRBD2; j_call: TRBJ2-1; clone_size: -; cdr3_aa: CASSESLLARNNEQFF; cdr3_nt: TGTGCCAGCAGTGAATCATTACTAGCGCGTAACAATGAGCAGTTCTTC
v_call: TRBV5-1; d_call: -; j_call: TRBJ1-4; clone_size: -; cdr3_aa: CASSLNPQGYGDEKLFF; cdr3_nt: TGCGCCAGCAGCTTGAATCCCCAGGGTTATGGTGATGAAAAACTGTTTTTT
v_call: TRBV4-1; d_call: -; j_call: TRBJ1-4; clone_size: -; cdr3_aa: CASSQVFTESEKLFF; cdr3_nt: TGCGCCAGCAGCCAAGTTTTCACAGAAAGTGAAAAACTGTTTTTT
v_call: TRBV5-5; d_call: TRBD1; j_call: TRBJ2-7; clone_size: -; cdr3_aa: CASRTGGTAYEQYF; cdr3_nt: TGTGCCAGCAGAACAGGGGGCACAGCCTACGAGCAGTACTTC
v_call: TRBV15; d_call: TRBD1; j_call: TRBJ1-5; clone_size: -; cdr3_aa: CATSRDRGQGAQPQHF; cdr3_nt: TGTGCCACCAGCAGAGATAGAGGCCAGGGGGCCCAGCCCCAGCATTTT
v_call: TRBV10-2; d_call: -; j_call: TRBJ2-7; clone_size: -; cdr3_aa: CASILGVGSYEQYF; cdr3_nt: -
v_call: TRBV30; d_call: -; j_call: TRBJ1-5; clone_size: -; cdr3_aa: CAWSSRSGVGNQPQHF; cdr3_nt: TGTGCCTGGAGTAGCCGTTCGGGGGTCGGCAATCAGCCCCAGCATTTT
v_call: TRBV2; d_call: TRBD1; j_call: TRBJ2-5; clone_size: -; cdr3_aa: CASLRQGQETQYF; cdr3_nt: TGTGCCAGTCTTCGACAGGGCCAAGAGACCCAGTACTTC
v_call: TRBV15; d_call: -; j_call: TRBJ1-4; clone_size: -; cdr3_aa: CATSRAASSQKLFF; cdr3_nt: TGTGCCACCAGCAGAGCGGCTTCTTCCCAAAAACTGTTTTTT
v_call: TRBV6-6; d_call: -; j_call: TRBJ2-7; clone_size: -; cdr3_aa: CASSYSPQFYEQYF; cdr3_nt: TGTGCCAGCAGTTACTCGCCCCAGTTCTACGAGCAGTACTTC
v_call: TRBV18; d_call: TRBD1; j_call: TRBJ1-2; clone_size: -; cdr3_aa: CASSPLSGTEFGYTF; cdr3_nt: TGTGCCAGCTCACCTTTAAGCGGGACAGAATTTGGCTACACCTTC
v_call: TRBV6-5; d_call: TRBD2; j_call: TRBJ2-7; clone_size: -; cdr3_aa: CASSSPGLAGARQYF; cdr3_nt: TGTGCCAGCAGTTCGCCGGGACTAGCGGGAGCCAGGCAGTACTTC
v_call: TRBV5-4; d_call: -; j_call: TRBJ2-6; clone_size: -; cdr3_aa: CASIGSRGSGANVLTF; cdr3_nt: TGTGCCAGCATCGGGAGCAGGGGCTCTGGGGCCAACGTCCTGACTTTC
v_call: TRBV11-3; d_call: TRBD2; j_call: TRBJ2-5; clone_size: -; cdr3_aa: CASSLASGQETQYF; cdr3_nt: TGTGCCAGCAGCCTGGCTAGCGGTCAAGAGACCCAGTACTTC
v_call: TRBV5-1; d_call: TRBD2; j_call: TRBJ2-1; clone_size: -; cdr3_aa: CASSLEGLARPHEQFF; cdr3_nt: TGCGCCAGCAGCTTGGAGGGACTAGCCCGCCCCCATGAGCAGTTCTTC
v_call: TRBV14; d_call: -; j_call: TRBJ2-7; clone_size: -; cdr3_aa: CASSQRPGDVGEQYF; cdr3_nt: TGTGCCAGCAGCCAGAGACCAGGGGATGTCGGCGAGCAGTACTTC
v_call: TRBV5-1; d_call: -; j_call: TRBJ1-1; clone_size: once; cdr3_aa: CASSWDANTEAFF; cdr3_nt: TGCGCCAGCAGCTGGGACGCGAACACTGAAGCTTTCTTT
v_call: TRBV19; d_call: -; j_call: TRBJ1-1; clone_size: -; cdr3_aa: CASTETGVMNTEAFF; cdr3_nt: TGTGCCAGTACCGAAACCGGGGTGATGAACACTGAAGCTTTCTTT
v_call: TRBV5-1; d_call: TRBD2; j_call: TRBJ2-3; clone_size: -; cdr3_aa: CASRRELLTDTQYF; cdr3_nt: TGCGCCAGCCGGCGGGAGCTCCTCACAGATACGCAGTATTTT
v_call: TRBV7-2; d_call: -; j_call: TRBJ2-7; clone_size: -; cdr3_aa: CASSLDASEQYF; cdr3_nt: TGTGCCAGCAGCTTAGATGCTAGCGAGCAGTACTTC
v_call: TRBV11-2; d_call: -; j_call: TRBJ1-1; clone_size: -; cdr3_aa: CASSIDPLNTEAFF; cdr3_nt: TGTGCCAGCAGCATAGACCCCCTCAACACTGAAGCTTTCTTT
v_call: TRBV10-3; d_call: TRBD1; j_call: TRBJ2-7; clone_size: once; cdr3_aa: CAISDPGQGGHEQYF; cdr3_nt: TGTGCCATCAGTGACCCCGGACAGGGGGGCCACGAGCAGTACTTC
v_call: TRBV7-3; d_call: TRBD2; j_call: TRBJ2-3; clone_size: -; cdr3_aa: CASSLKRLAGVADTQYF; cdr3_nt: TGTGCCAGCAGCTTAAAGAGACTAGCGGGAGTGGCAGATACGCAGTATTTT
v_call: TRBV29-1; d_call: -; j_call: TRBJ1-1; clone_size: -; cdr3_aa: CSVQGSLNTEAFF; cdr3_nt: TGCAGCGTCCAGGGGTCTTTGAACACTGAAGCTTTCTTT
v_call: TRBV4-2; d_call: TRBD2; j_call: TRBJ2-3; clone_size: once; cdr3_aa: CASSQEGSAGAGTDTQYF; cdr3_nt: TGTGCCAGCAGCCAAGAAGGGTCGGCGGGAGCGGGAACAGATACGCAGTATTTT
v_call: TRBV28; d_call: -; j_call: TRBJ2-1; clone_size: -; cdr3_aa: CASTPGGPGNEQFF; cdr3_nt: TGTGCCAGCACCCCCGGCGGCCCAGGCAATGAGCAGTTCTTC
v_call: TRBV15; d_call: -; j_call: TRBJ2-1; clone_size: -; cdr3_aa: CATSRDPGLNNEQFF; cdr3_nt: TGTGCCACCAGCAGAGATCCAGGACTCAACAATGAGCAGTTCTTC
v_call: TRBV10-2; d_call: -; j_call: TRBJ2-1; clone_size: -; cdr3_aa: CASSEIRVLAYNEQFF; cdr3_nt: TGCGCCAGCAGTGAGATACGGGTCCTGGCCTACAATGAGCAGTTCTTC
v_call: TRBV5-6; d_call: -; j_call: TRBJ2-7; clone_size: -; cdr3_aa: CASSFGTGGGEQYF; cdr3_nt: TGTGCCAGCAGTTTTGGGACAGGCGGGGGCGAGCAGTACTTC
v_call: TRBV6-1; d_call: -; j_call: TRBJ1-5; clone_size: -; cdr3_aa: CASSGGAHQPQHF; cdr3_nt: TGTGCCAGCAGTGGAGGGGCTCATCAGCCCCAGCATTTT
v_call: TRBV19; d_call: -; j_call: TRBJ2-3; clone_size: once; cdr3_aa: CASSVDLGRGSTDTQYF; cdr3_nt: TGTGCCAGTAGTGTTGACCTAGGAAGGGGTAGCACAGATACGCAGTATTTT
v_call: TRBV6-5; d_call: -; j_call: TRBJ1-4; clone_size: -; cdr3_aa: CASSPGRVREKLFF; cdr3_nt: TGTGCCAGCAGTCCAGGACGGGTTCGCGAAAAACTGTTTTTT
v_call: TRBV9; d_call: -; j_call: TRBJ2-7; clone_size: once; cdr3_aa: CASSGPGSGGYEQYF; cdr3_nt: TGTGCCAGCAGCGGCCCGGGTAGCGGAGGCTACGAGCAGTACTTC
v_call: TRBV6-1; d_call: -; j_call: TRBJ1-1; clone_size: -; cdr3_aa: CASRVRWGVITEAFF; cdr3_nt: TGTGCCAGCAGGGTGCGCTGGGGAGTGATCACTGAAGCTTTCTTT
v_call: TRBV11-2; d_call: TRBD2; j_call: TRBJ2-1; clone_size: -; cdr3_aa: CASRHEGLAGPNEQFF; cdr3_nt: TGTGCCAGCAGACATGAAGGGCTAGCGGGCCCCAATGAGCAGTTCTTC
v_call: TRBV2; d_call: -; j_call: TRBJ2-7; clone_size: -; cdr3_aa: CASANYEQYF; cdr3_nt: TGTGCCAGCGCGAACTACGAGCAGTACTTC
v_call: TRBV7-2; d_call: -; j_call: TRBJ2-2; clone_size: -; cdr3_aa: CASSPIRNTGELFF; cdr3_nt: TGTGCCAGCAGCCCCATTCGAAACACCGGGGAGCTGTTTTTT
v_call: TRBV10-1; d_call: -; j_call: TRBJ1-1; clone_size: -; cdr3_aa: CASSVGVDTEAFF; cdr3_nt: TGCGCCAGCAGTGTAGGGGTGGATACTGAAGCTTTCTTT
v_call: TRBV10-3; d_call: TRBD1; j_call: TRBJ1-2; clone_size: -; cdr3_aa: CATPGGYNYGYTF; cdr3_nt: TGTGCCACACCAGGGGGCTATAACTATGGCTACACCTTC